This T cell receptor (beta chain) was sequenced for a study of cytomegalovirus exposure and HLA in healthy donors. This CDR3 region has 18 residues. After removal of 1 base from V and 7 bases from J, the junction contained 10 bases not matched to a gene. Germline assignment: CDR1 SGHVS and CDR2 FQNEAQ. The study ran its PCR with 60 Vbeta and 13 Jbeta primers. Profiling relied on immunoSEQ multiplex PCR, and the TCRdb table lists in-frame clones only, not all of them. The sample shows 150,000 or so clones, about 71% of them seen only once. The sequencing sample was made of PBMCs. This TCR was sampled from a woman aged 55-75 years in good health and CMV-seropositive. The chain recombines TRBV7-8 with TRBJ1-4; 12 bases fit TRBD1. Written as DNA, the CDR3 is TGTGCCAGCAGCTTAGTGGGACAGGGGGCGCAAAGGGGTGAAAAACTGTTTTTT. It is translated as CASSLVGQGAQRGEKLFF.